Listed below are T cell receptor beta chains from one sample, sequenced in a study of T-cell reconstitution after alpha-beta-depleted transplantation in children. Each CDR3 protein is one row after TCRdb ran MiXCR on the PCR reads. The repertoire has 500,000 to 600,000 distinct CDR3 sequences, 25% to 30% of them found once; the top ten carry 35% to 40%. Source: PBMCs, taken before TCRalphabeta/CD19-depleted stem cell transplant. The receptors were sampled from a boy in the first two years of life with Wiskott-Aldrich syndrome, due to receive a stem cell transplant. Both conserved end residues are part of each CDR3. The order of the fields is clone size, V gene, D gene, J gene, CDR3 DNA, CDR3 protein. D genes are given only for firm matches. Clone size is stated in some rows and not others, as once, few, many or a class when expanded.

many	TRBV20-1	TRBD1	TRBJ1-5	TGCAGTGCTAGAGACCCGGACAGGGGTGGCAATCAGCCCCAGCATTTT	CSARDPDRGGNQPQHF
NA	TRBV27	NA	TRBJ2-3	TGTGCCAGCAGTTTCCTTTGGGATACGCAGTATTTT	CASSFLWDTQYF
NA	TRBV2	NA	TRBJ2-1	TGTGCCAGCAAAAGGGGTAGCGGCTACAATGAGCAGTTCTTC	CASKRGSGYNEQFF
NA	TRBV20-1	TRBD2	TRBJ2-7	TGCAGTGCTAGAGCTCTAGCGGGCCCCTACGAGCAGTACTTC	CSARALAGPYEQYF
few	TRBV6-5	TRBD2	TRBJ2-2	TGTGCCAGCAGTTACTCACCCCTAGCGGGAGCGGGGACCGGGGAGCTGTTTTTT	CASSYSPLAGAGTGELFF
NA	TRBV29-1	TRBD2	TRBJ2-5	TGCAGCGTTGATCGGGGAGGGCCAGAGACCCAGTACTTC	CSVDRGGPETQYF
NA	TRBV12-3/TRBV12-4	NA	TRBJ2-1	TGTGCCAGCGGCCCCGAGACGGCCTACAATGAGCAGTTCTTC	CASGPETAYNEQFF
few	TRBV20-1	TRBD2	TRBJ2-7	TGCAGTGCTAGCGGGACTAGCGGTTACTACGAGCAGTACTTC	CSASGTSGYYEQYF
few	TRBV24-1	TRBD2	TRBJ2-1	TGTGCCACCAGCGGGACTAGCGGAACCTCCTACAATGAGCAGTTCTTC	CATSGTSGTSYNEQFF
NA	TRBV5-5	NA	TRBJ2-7	TGTGCCAGCATGGTTCTGGTAGGTTACGAGCAGTACTTT	CASMVLVGYEQYF
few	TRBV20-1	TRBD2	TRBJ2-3	TGCAGTACTCAGACTAGCGGGAGAGGAGATACGCAGTATTTT	CSTQTSGRGDTQYF
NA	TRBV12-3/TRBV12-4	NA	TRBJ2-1	TGTGCCAGCAGTGGCGACGTACTATACTTCTACAATGAGCAGTTCTTC	CASSGDVLYFYNEQFF
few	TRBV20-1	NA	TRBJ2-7	TGCAGTGCTAGAGAGGGATGGGGCGAGCAGTACTTC	CSAREGWGEQYF
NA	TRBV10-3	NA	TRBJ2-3	TGTGCCATCAGTGAGTCGGGGCCGAGCACAGATACGCAGTATTTT	CAISESGPSTDTQYF
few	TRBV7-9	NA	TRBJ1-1	TGTGCCAGCAGCTTACCAGGGCCGGACACTGAAGCTTTCTTT	CASSLPGPDTEAFF
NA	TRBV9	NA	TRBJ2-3	TGTGCCAGCAGCGTCCGGGACCCCACAGATACGCAGTATTTT	CASSVRDPTDTQYF
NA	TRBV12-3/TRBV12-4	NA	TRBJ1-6	TGTGCCAGTACCCCAGGGAACTCACCCCTCCACTTT	CASTPGNSPLHF
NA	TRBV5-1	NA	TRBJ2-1	TGCGCCAGCAGCTTTGTGGGGGGCTATGAGCAGTTCTTC	CASSFVGGYEQFF
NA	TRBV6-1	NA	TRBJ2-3	TGTGCCAGCACGTCGATTGGGAGAAATGAAGATACGCAGTATTTT	CASTSIGRNEDTQYF
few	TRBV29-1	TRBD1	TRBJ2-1	TGCAGCGTCATCCGGGACAGGGGTTACAATGAGCAGTTCTTC	CSVIRDRGYNEQFF
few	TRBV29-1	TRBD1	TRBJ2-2	TGCAGCGTTGGGGCACGACAGGGGAACACCGGGGAGCTGTTTTTT	CSVGARQGNTGELFF
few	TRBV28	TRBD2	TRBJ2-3	TGTGCCAGCAGCCCACCTAGCGGGAGGGCCCCGGGGGATACGCAGTATTTT	CASSPPSGRAPGDTQYF
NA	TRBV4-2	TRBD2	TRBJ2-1	TGTGCCAGCAGCCAAGATGGGACTAGCGCATACAATGAGCAGTTCTTC	CASSQDGTSAYNEQFF
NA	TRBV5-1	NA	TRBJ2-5	TGCGCCAGCAGCTTCGTTCATCGGGAGACCCAGTACTTC	CASSFVHRETQYF
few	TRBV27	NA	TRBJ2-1	TGTGCCAGCAGTTTATTGACTAGTTACAATGAGCAGTTCTTC	CASSLLTSYNEQFF
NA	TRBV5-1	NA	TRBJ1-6	TGCGCCAGCAGCTTGGTCGGTGGTATATTTGATTCACCCCTCCACTTT	CASSLVGGIFDSPLHF
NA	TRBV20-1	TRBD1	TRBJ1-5	TGCAGTGCTAGAGTTGGGACAGCGGGGAATCAGCCCCAGCATTTT	CSARVGTAGNQPQHF
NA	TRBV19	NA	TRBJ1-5	TGTGCCAGTAGTGCAAAACAGATGCATAGCAATCAGCCCCAGCATTTT	CASSAKQMHSNQPQHF
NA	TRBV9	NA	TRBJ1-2	TGTGCCAGCAGCGTAGATTTTGGAGGCTACACCTTC	CASSVDFGGYTF
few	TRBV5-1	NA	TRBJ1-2	TGCGCCAGCAGCTTGGACGGCCAGAACTACTATGGCTACACCTTC	CASSLDGQNYYGYTF
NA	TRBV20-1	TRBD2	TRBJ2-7	TGCAGTGCTAGGTTACTAGCGGGAAAGACCTACGAGCAGTACTTC	CSARLLAGKTYEQYF
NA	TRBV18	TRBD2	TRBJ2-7	TGTGCCAGCTCACCAGTGATAGCGGGGAGCTCCTACGAGCAGTACTTC	CASSPVIAGSSYEQYF
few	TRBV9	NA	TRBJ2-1	TGTGCCAGCAGCGTAGTAACCGGGACCCCCTACAGTAATGAGCAGTTCTTC	CASSVVTGTPYSNEQFF
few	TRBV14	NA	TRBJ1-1	TGTGCCAGCAGCCAATGGTTTCGGGGGGCGAACACTGAAGCTTTCTTT	CASSQWFRGANTEAFF
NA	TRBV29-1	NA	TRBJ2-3	TGCAGCGTCTCTGCCCGGGGCCAAACGCAGTATTTT	CSVSARGQTQYF
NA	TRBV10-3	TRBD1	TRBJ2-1	TGTGCCATCAGTGAGTCCCCGGGACAGGGATTATTTTCCTACAATGAGCAGTTCTTC	CAISESPGQGLFSYNEQFF
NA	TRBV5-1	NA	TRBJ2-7	TGCGCCAGCAGCTTGGAACTAGGGGCGGACGAGCAGTACTTC	CASSLELGADEQYF
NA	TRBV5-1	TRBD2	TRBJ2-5	TGCGCCAGCAGCCTCTCCGGGACTAGCGAAGAGACCCAGTACTTC	CASSLSGTSEETQYF
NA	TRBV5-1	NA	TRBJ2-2	TGCGCCAGCAGCTTGGTGTTGACAGGAAAAAACACCGGGGCGCTGTTTTTT	CASSLVLTGKNTGALFF
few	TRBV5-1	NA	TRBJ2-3	TGCGCCAGCAGCTTGGACCCTTACACAGATACGCAGTATTTT	CASSLDPYTDTQYF
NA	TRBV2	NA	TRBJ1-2	TGTGCCAGCAGTGTCTCCGGATCAGGGAACGGCTACACCTTC	CASSVSGSGNGYTF
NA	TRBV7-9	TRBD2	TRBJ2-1	TGTGCCAGCAGCTTAGGAGGGGGGACTAGCGCCTACAATGAGCAGTTCTTC	CASSLGGGTSAYNEQFF
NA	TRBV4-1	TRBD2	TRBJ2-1	TGCGCCAGCAGCCAAGGTAGTAGCGGGAGGTTTGGAGAGCAGTTCTTC	CASSQGSSGRFGEQFF
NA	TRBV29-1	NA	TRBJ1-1	TGCAGCGGCAAAAGCCCCGGCAGGGGGAACACTGAAGCTTTCTTT	CSGKSPGRGNTEAFF
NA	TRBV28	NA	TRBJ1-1	TGTGCCAGCAGTTTGACGGGACGCCGGAACACTGAAGCTTTCTTT	CASSLTGRRNTEAFF
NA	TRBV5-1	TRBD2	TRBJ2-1	TGCGCCAGCAGCGCGGAAGTAGCGGGCATCAACAATGAGCAGTTCTTC	CASSAEVAGINNEQFF